A selection of T cell receptor beta chains follows, all from one sample in a study of glioma-infiltrating T cells after dendritic cell vaccination. Clones were read by immunoSEQ multiplex PCR, and TCRdb kept only the in-frame ones, dropping some. The sample includes nearly 85,000 clones, over 85% of them seen just once. This specimen consisted of blood, obtained before dendritic cell vaccination. Every receptor here comes from a human donor with glioblastoma. Each CDR3 is given with its conserved first and last residue. Some rows mark clone size as missing; the rest say once, few, many or name a class of expanded clone.

clone_size	v_call	j_call	cdr3_aa
.	TRBV6-5	TRBJ1-5	CASSSVVGNQPQHF
.	TRBV5-1	TRBJ1-2	CASSYEGTYGYTF
.	TRBV28	TRBJ2-7	CASSELRDRDHEQYF
.	TRBV9	TRBJ2-1	CASSPRGDSGGGNEQFF
.	TRBV19	TRBJ1-1	CASSSYRETEAFF
.	TRBV6-6	TRBJ1-2	CASSARTGADTF
.	TRBV2	TRBJ2-7	CASRGLESYEQYF
few	TRBV5-4	TRBJ1-2	CASSPGTGAGANYGYTF
.	TRBV11-3	TRBJ2-7	CASTNPDSREEYF
.	TRBV5-6	TRBJ2-1	CASSPPGQGWLFF
.	TRBV10-3	TRBJ1-1	CAISPGGDTEAFF
.	TRBV10-3	TRBJ1-4	CAISGQGMKEKLFF
once	TRBV19	TRBJ2-7	CASSKGTVPSEQYF
.	TRBV7-3	TRBJ2-2	CASSLRAETGELFF
.	TRBV6-1	TRBJ2-7	CASSRPGDSNEQYF
few	TRBV19	TRBJ2-3	CASRVTGTRGTDTQYF
.	TRBV30	TRBJ2-1	CAWRVGSYNEQFF
.	TRBV7-8	TRBJ1-3	CASSSRTGGWNTIYF
.	TRBV4-2	TRBJ2-1	CASSQDLASGYNEQFF